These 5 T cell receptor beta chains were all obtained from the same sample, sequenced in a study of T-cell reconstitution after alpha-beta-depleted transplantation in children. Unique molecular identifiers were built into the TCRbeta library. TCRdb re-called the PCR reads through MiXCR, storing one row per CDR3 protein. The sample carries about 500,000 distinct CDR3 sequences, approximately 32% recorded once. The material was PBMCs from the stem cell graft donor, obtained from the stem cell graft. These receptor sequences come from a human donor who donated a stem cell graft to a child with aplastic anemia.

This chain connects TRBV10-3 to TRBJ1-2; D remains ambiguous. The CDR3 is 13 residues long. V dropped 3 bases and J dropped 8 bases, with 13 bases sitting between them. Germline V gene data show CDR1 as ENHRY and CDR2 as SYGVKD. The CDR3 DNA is TGTGCCATCAGTGATGGGGAAGGGAAGGGCTACACCTTC. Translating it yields CAISDGEGKGYTF.

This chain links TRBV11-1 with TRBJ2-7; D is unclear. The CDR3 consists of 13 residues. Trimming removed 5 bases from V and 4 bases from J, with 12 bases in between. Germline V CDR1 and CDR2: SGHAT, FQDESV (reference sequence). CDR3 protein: CASSRGGYYEQYF. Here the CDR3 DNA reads TGTGCCAGCAGCCGAGGCGGATATTACGAGCAGTACTTC.

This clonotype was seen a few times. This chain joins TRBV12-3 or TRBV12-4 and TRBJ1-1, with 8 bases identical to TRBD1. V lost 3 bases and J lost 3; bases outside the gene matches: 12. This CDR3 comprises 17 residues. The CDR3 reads CASSFWLSGQGDTEAFF. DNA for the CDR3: TGTGCCAGCAGTTTTTGGTTAAGTGGACAGGGCGACACTGAAGCTTTCTTT.

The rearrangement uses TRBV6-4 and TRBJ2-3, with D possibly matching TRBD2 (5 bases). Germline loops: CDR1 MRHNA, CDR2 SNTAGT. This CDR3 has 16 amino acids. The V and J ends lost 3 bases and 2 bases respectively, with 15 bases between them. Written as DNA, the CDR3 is TGTGCCAGCAGTGAAATTGGGAGACCTAACACAGATACGCAGTATTTT. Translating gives CASSEIGRPNTDTQYF.

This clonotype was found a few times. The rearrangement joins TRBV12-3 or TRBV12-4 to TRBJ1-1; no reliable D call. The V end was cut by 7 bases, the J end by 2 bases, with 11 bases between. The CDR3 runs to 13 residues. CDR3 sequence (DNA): TGTGCCAGCAACGGCAGAAGAAACACTGAAGCTTTCTTT. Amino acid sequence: CASNGRRNTEAFF.